The next 27 T cell receptor beta chains were all read from a single sample in a study of blood T cell repertoires in COVID-19. The method was immunoSEQ multiplex PCR; TCRdb's version includes in-frame clones alone and lacks a portion of them. Of more than 250,000 clones in the sample, 70% to 90% were seen once. Material for sequencing was PBMCs or T cells enriched from blood (not recorded which). Receptors originate from a man aged 30 to 45 who had recovered from COVID-19.

This chain connects TRBV10-2 to TRBJ1-5; 7 nucleotides match TRBD1. V was clipped by 3 bases and J by 7 bases; unmatched bases: 12. CDR3 length: 16 residues. Germline V lookup: CDR1 WSHSY, CDR2 SAAADI. The chain's CDR3 is CASSEGAGGTQQPQHF. CDR3 nucleotide sequence: TGCGCCAGCAGTGAAGGGGCAGGGGGTACTCAGCAGCCCCAGCATTTT.

The V gene is TRBV4-1, the J gene TRBJ1-1; perhaps TRBD1 as D (5 bases). The CDR3 has 14 amino acids. Germline lookup yields CDR1 MGHRA and CDR2 YSYEKL. Deletions cut 3 bases from V and 4 bases from J, with 12 bases between. Here the CDR3 DNA reads TGCGCCAGCAGCCACCTCTTCGGGGGCACTGAAGCTTTCTTT. This gives the protein CASSHLFGGTEAFF.

This chain uses TRBV5-6 with TRBJ2-5; 8 positions agree with TRBD2. Germline lookup yields CDR1 SGHDT and CDR2 YYEEEE. The CDR3 covers 15 residues. J was trimmed by 5 bases and V by 9 bases; bases with no gene match: 15. CDR3 loop: CATRLFGGAGETQYF. In nucleotides, the CDR3 is TGTGCCACCCGGCTCTTCGGGGGGGCCGGGGAGACCCAGTACTTC.

This clone is a singleton in its sample. V is TRBV2 and J is TRBJ1-2; the D is unclear. Germline assignment: CDR1 SNHLY and CDR2 FYNNEI. Deletions cut 2 bases from V and 1 base from J, with 8 bases between. The CDR3 spans 14 residues. CDR3 loop: CASSEPASNYGYTF. The CDR3 DNA reads TGTGCCAGCAGTGAACCCGCCAGTAACTATGGCTACACCTTC. Drawing the rest from reference TRBV2 and TRBJ1-2, the complete variable domain is EPEVTQTPSHQVTQMGQEVILRCVPISNHLYFYWYRQILGQKVEFLVSFYNNEISEKSEIFDDQFSVERPDGSNFTLKIRSTKLEDSAMYFCASSEPASNYGYTFGSGTRLTVV.

The gene calls are TRBV10-3 and TRBJ1-2; TRBD1 matches 7 bases. The length of the CDR3 is 13 residues. V lost 7 bases, J lost 3 bases, and 5 bases stayed unmatched. The germline V gene has CDR1 ENHRY and CDR2 SYGVKD. The CDR3 DNA reads TGTGCCATCACCCCTACAGGGGACTATGGCTACACCTTC. Translation: CAITPTGDYGYTF.

The chain combines TRBV5-4 with TRBJ2-1; 7 nucleotides align to TRBD2. The CDR3 extends over 16 amino acids. J was trimmed by 0 bases and V by 2 bases; bases with no gene match: 5. Germline V gene lookup returns CDR1 SGHNT and CDR2 YYREEE (reference sequence). In DNA, the CDR3 is TGTGCCAGCAGCTTTGGGGGGGGTAGCTCCTACAATGAGCAGTTCTTC. Its translation is CASSFGGGSSYNEQFF.

CDR3 protein: CAWSMGQDYGYTF. CDR3 DNA: TGTGCCTGGAGTATGGGACAGGACTATGGCTACACCTTC. This chain uses TRBV30 with TRBJ1-2; TRBD1 matches 8 bases. Germline assignment: CDR1 GTSNPN and CDR2 SVGIG (reference sequence). The CDR3 has 13 residues. With V trimmed by 2 bases and J by 3 bases, 2 bases remained unmatched.

This clone showed up just a few times. J is TRBJ1-2 and V is TRBV2; a possible D gene is TRBD1 (6 bases). V lost 6 bases, J lost 3 bases, and 14 bases lay in between. This CDR3 is built from 14 residues. Germline loops: CDR1 SNHLY, CDR2 FYNNEI. In nucleotides, the CDR3 is TGTGCCAGCAGCCTCAATACAGGGTACTATGGCTACACCTTC. Protein product: CASSLNTGYYGYTF.

This chain joins TRBV19 and TRBJ1-1; D ambiguous. The CDR3 is made up of 15 amino acids. Deletions cut 5 bases from V and 6 bases from J, with 19 bases between. The V gene's germline CDR1 is LNHDA and CDR2 SQIVND (reference sequence). For the CDR3, the DNA is TGTGCCAGTAGTTCACTCGACCGGGGTGGCCCTGAAGCTTTCTTT. This gives the protein CASSSLDRGGPEAFF. Using reference TRBV19 and TRBJ1-1 for the parts outside the CDR3, the full variable domain is DGGITQSPKYLFRKEGQNVTLSCEQNLNHDAMYWYRQDPGQGLRLIYYSQIVNDFQKGDIAEGYSVSREKKESFPLTVTSAQKNPTAFYLCASSSLDRGGPEAFFGQGTRLTVV.

The rearrangement joins TRBV5-1 to TRBJ2-3, with TRBD2 identical over 9 bases. Germline assignment: CDR1 SGHRS and CDR2 YFSETQ. The CDR3 extends over 17 amino acids. Trimming removed 4 bases from V and 0 bases from J; junction bases left unmatched: 9. CDR3 amino acids: CASSRRASGASTDTQYF. DNA of the CDR3: TGCGCCAGCAGCAGAAGAGCTAGCGGGGCCAGCACAGATACGCAGTATTTT.

This clone was seen more than once but under ten times. The chain links TRBV19 to TRBJ1-5, with 9 nucleotides matching TRBD1. The germline V gene has CDR1 LNHDA and CDR2 SQIVND (reference sequence). V lost 4 bases to trimming and J lost 5 bases; unmatched junction nucleotides: 6. The CDR3 sequence is 15 residues long. The DNA of the CDR3 is TGTGCCAGTAGTAGGGGACAGGGCCATTATCAGCCCCAGCATTTT. Protein: CASSRGQGHYQPQHF.

J is TRBJ2-1 and V is TRBV12-1; TRBD2, the table's D call, was not compared with the DNA. TRBV12-1 is a recognized pseudogene. The length of the CDR3 is 16 residues. This CDR3 is CASSLTGTSNRSEQFF. The DNA of the CDR3 is TGTGCCAGCAGCTTGACCGGGACTAGCAATAGGAGTGAGCAGTTCTTC.

The chain carries TRBV5-1 and TRBJ2-3; 7 bases agree with TRBD2. The CDR3 has 16 amino acids. The germline gives CDR1 SGHRS, CDR2 YFSETQ. V shed 6 bases, J shed 6 bases, and the junction held 16 bases outside the gene matches. DNA for the CDR3: TGCGCCAGCATCCCCCTAAGCGGGACGGGTGTGGATACGCAGTATTTT. Protein: CASIPLSGTGVDTQYF.

The chain carries TRBV10-3 and TRBJ1-3, with 8 bases matching TRBD1. CDR3 length: 15 residues. Germline V gene lookup returns CDR1 ENHRY and CDR2 SYGVKD. V shed 6 bases and J 1 base; nucleotides not matched to a gene: 5. CDR3 sequence: CAISYDRGSGNTIYF. Here the CDR3 DNA reads TGTGCCATCAGCTATGACAGGGGTTCTGGAAACACCATATATTTT.

For this clone: Additional DNA sequences in this sample encode the identical CDR3. The gene calls are TRBV18 and TRBJ1-5; D may be TRBD1 (5 bases). The CDR3 has 14 residues. The germline V and J ends were trimmed by 3 bases and 2 bases, with 8 bases remaining between them. In germline, CDR1 is KGHSH, CDR2 LQKENI. The DNA for the CDR3 is TGTGCCAGCTCACCGGGGGGGGGCAATCAGCCCCAGCATTTT. This sequence encodes CASSPGGGNQPQHF.

In regard to this clone: Other DNA sequences of this sample code for an identical CDR3. J is TRBJ2-3 and V is TRBV7-2; D call uncertain. The CDR3 is 13 residues long. V lost 3 bases and J lost 3, with 7 bases in between. Per germline, CDR1 SGHTA and CDR2 FQGNSA. The CDR3 reads CASSFTGTDTQYF. CDR3 sequence (DNA): TGTGCCAGCAGCTTTACCGGGACAGATACGCAGTATTTT.

This clone was counted a single time. This rearrangement joins TRBV4-1 to TRBJ2-7, with a weak D call TRBD2 (7 bases). V lost 0 bases and J 3 bases, leaving 15 bases between the germline ends. Germline V gene data show CDR1 as MGHRA and CDR2 as YSYEKL. The CDR3 consists of 16 residues. The CDR3 loop is CASSQDRGRGGYEQYF. Here the CDR3 DNA reads TGCGCCAGCAGCCAAGATAGAGGTAGGGGGGGCTACGAGCAGTACTTC.

The chain employs TRBV30 and TRBJ1-6, with TRBD1 identical over 10 bases. Trimming took 3 bases from V and 8 from J; bases not matched to a gene: 7. The CDR3 runs to 15 residues. Germline CDR1 reads GTSNPN; CDR2 reads SVGIG (reference sequence). CDR3 nucleotides: TGTGCCTGGAGGCACCTCGGGACAGGGGATTCACCCCTCCACTTT. As protein: CAWRHLGTGDSPLHF.

V gene TRBV5-1 combines with J gene TRBJ1-5, with TRBD1 identical over 10 bases. Losses at the gene ends were 4 bases for V and 7 bases for J; bases not matched to a gene: 8. This CDR3 is 15 amino acids long. Germline V CDR1 and CDR2: SGHRS, YFSETQ. CDR3: CASSPDDRGHQPQHF. In nucleotides, the CDR3 is TGCGCCAGCAGCCCGGACGACAGGGGGCACCAGCCCCAGCATTTT. Looking up the rest from reference TRBV5-1 and TRBJ1-5 gives the full variable domain: KAGVTQTPRYLIKTRGQQVTLSCSPISGHRSVSWYQQTPGQGLQFLFEYFSETQRNKGNFPGRFSGRQFSNSRSEMNVSTLELGDSALYLCASSPDDRGHQPQHFGDGTRLSIL.

The V and J genes are TRBV6-5 and TRBJ1-1; D remains ambiguous. The CDR3 has 11 amino acids. V was trimmed by 2 bases and J by 7 bases, leaving 5 bases between them. Germline assignment: CDR1 MNHEY and CDR2 SVGAGI. The CDR3 region is CASSYRDEAFF. The DNA for the CDR3 is TGTGCCAGCAGTTACAGAGATGAAGCTTTCTTT.

The rearrangement uses TRBV5-1 and TRBJ1-6; D remains unclear. Germline V gene data show CDR1 as SGHRS and CDR2 as YFSETQ. Deletions cut 1 base from V and 5 bases from J, with 13 bases between. The CDR3 loop spans 16 amino acids. The CDR3, as DNA: TGCGCCAGCAGCTTGAACGCCAGATACAATAATTCACCCCTCCACTTT. This sequence encodes CASSLNARYNNSPLHF.

Points on this clone: The sample carries other DNA sequences with the same CDR3. The chain combines TRBV30 with TRBJ2-3; 8 bases agree with TRBD1. V lost 0 bases to trimming and J lost 3 bases; unmatched junction nucleotides: 2. There are 14 residues in the CDR3. Germline CDR1 and CDR2: GTSNPN and SVGIG (reference sequence). The CDR3 sequence is CAWSVQGGTDTQYF. CDR3 sequence (DNA): TGTGCCTGGAGTGTACAGGGGGGAACAGATACGCAGTATTTT.

This rearrangement joins TRBV6-5 to TRBJ2-5; 7 nucleotides line up with TRBD2. The CDR3 is 15 residues long. Trimming at V came to 2 bases and at J to 3 bases, leaving 6 bases not matched to a gene. Germline V lookup: CDR1 MNHEY, CDR2 SVGAGI. The CDR3 region is CASSYGGGYEETQYF. The CDR3 nucleotides are TGTGCCAGCAGTTACGGGGGGGGATATGAAGAGACCCAGTACTTC.

This clone was observed a single time. This sample also contains other DNA sequences that code for the same CDR3. The chain has TRBV5-1 and TRBJ2-3; D not resolved. Germline loops: CDR1 SGHRS, CDR2 YFSETQ. V lost 0 bases and J lost 0, with 5 bases in between. CDR3 length equals 14 residues. The CDR3 sequence is CASSLGQSTDTQYF. DNA for the CDR3: TGCGCCAGCAGCTTGGGACAAAGCACAGATACGCAGTATTTT.

The J gene is TRBJ1-4, the V gene TRBV2; 7 nucleotides agree with TRBD1. J gave up 7 bases and V 6 bases, and 5 bases lay outside the gene matches. Germline V lookup: CDR1 SNHLY, CDR2 FYNNEI. The CDR3 totals 13 residues. CDR3 region: CASRKDRLEKLFF. DNA of the CDR3: TGTGCCAGCAGAAAGGACAGGCTTGAAAAACTGTTTTTT.

The V and J genes are TRBV2 and TRBJ1-5; 9 positions agree with TRBD1. Trimming took 7 bases from V and 6 from J; bases not matched to a gene: 7. The germline V gene encodes CDR1 SNHLY and CDR2 FYNNEI. This CDR3 has 14 residues. CDR3 in amino acids: CASTPGQGAQPQHF. The CDR3 coding sequence is TGTGCCAGCACCCCGGGACAGGGCGCTCAGCCCCAGCATTTT.

Turning to this clone: The sample contains more than one DNA sequence encoding this CDR3. CDR3 nucleotides: TGTGCCAGCAGCTCGGGACTAGCGGGGTACAATGAGCAGTTCTTC. Translating gives CASSSGLAGYNEQFF. The V and J genes are TRBV7-2 and TRBJ2-1; the match to TRBD2 covers 13 bases. This CDR3 has 15 residues. The V gene end was trimmed by 4 bases and the J gene end by 4 bases; junction bases not matched to a gene: 1. Germline V gives CDR1 SGHTA, CDR2 FQGNSA.